This T cell receptor (beta chain) was identified during a study of control samples from healthy donors and cancer patients. The assay was immunoSEQ multiplex PCR, and TCRdb's table has in-frame clones only and misses some. Of about 140,000 clones listed, approximately 94% are singletons. This CDR3 has 15 residues. Deletions cut 4 bases from V and 4 bases from J, with 15 bases between. The germline V gene has CDR1 SGHDN and CDR2 FVKESK. The V call is TRBV14, the J call TRBJ2-3, with no clear D. This TCR came from a man between 40 and 49 years old in good health. Sequenced: blood. The CDR3 reads CASSPSLGFSDTQYF. Here the CDR3 DNA reads TGTGCCAGCAGCCCTTCGTTGGGTTTTTCAGATACGCAGTATTTT.